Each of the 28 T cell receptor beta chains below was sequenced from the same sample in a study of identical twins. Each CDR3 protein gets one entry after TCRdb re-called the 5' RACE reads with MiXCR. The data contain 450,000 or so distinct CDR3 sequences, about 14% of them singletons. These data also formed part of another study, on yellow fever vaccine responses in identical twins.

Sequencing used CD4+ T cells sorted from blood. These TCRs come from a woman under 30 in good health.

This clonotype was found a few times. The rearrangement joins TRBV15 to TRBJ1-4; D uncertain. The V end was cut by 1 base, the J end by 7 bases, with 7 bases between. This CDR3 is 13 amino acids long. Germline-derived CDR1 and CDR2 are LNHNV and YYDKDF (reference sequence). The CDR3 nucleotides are TGTGCCACCAGCAGAGGTCCGGGTGAAAAACTGTTTTTT. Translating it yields CATSRGPGEKLFF.

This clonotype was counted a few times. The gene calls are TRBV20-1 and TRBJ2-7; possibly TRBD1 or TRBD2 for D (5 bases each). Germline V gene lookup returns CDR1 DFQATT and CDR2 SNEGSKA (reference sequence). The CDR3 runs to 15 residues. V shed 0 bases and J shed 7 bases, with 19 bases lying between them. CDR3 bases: TGCAGTGCTAGAGATGGGGACGCTGGTACGGGTGAGCAGTACTTC. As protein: CSARDGDAGTGEQYF.

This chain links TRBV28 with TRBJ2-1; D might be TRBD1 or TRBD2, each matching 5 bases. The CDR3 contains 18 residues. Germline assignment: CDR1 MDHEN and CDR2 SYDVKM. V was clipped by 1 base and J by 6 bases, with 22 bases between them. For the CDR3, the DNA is TGTGCCAGCAGTTTATACTCAGCCCGGGACGCCTGGTTCAATGAGCAGTTCTTC. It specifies CASSLYSARDAWFNEQFF.

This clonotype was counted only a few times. This chain's CDR3 is CATSDMAAQSYNEQFF. In DNA, the CDR3 is TGTGCCACCAGTGATATGGCGGCGCAGTCCTACAATGAGCAGTTCTTC. This chain uses TRBV24-1 with TRBJ2-1; no definite D call. Trimming took 3 bases from V and 1 from J, leaving 12 bases between them. CDR1 is KGHDR and CDR2 is SFDVKD in the germline V gene. The CDR3 consists of 16 residues.

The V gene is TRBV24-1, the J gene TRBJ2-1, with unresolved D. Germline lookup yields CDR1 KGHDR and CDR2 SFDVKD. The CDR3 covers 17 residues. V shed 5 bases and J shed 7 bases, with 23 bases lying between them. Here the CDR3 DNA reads TGTGCCACCAGTGTAAGATCGGGCACGCCTGTGAGAAATGAGCAGTTCTTC. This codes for CATSVRSGTPVRNEQFF.

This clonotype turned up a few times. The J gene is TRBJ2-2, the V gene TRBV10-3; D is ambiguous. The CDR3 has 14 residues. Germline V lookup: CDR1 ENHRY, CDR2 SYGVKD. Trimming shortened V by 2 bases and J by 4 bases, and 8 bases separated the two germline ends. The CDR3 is CAISEGGLTGELFF. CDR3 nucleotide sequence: TGTGCCATCAGTGAGGGTGGGCTCACCGGGGAGCTGTTTTTT.

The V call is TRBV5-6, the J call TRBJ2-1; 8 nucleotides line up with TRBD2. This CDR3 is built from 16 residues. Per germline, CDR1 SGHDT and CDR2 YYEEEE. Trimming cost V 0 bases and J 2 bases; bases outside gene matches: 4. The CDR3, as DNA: TGTGCCAGCAGCTTGGGTAGCGGGGCTACCTACAATGAGCAGTTCTTC. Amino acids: CASSLGSGATYNEQFF.

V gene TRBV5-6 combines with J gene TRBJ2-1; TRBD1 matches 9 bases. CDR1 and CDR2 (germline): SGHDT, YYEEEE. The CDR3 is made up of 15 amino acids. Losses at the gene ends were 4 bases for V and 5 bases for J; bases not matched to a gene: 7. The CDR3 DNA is TGTGCCAGCAGCGACACAGGGGGCGCCCACAATGAGCAGTTCTTC. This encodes CASSDTGGAHNEQFF.

Here the CDR3 reads CASSLFQTDTQYF. In DNA, the CDR3 is TGCGCCAGCAGCTTGTTCCAGACAGATACGCAGTATTTT. The rearrangement uses TRBV5-1 and TRBJ2-3; no definite D call. Germline lookup yields CDR1 SGHRS and CDR2 YFSETQ. V was cut by 1 base and J by 3 bases, with 6 bases left in between. The CDR3 is 13 residues long.

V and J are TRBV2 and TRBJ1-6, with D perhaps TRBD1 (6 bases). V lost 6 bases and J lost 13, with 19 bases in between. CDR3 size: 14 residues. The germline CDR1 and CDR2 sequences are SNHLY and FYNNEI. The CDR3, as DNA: TGTGCCAGCAGAGAGACAGGAGCCCCGTGGCCCCTCCACTTT. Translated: CASRETGAPWPLHF.

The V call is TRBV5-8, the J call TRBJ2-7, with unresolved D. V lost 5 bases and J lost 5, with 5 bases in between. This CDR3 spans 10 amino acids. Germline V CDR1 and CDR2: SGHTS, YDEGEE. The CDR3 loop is CASSGHEQYF. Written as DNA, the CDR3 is TGTGCCAGCAGTGGGCACGAGCAGTACTTC.

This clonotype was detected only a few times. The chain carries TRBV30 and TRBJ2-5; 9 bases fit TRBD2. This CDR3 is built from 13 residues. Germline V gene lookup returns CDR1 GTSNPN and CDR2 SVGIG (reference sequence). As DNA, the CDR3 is TGTGCTTTTCGGCTAGCGGGGCAAGAGACCCAGTACTTC. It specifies CAFRLAGQETQYF.

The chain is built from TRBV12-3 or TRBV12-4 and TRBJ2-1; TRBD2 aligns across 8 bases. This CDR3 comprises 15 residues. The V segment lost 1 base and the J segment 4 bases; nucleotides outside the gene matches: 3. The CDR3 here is CASSLGIAGYNEQFF. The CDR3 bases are TGTGCCAGCAGTTTAGGAATAGCGGGATACAATGAGCAGTTCTTC.

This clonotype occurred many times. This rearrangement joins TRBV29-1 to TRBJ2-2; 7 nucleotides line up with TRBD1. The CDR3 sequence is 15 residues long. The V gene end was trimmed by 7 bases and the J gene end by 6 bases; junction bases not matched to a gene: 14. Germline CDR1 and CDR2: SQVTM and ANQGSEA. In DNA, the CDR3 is TGCAGCGCCCAACAGGGGCTCGTTATGGCCGGGGAGCTGTTTTTT. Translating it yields CSAQQGLVMAGELFF.

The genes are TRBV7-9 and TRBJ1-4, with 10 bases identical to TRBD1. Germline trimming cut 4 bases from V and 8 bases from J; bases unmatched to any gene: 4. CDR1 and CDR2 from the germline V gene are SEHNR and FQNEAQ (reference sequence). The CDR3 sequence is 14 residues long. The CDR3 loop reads CASSSGTGAEKLFF. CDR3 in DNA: TGTGCCAGCAGCTCCGGGACAGGGGCGGAAAAACTGTTTTTT.

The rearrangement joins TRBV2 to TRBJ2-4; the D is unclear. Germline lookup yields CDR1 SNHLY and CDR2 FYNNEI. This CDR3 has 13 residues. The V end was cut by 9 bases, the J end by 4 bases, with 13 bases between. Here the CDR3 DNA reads TGTGCCAGTCGAGTGACACCGAAAAACATTCAGTACTTC. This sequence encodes CASRVTPKNIQYF.

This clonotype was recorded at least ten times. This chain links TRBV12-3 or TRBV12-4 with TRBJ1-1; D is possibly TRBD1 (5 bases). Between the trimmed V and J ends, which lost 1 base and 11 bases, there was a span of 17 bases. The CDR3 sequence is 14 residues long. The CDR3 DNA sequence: TGTGCCAGCAGTTTAGTAGGCAGGGCCGGGATGGCTTTCTTT. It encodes CASSLVGRAGMAFF.

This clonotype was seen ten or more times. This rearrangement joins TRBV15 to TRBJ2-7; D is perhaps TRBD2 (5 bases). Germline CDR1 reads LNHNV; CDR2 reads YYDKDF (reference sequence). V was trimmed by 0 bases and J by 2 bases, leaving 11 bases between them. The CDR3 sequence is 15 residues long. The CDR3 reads CATSRDRGGAYEQYF. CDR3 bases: TGTGCCACCAGCAGAGATCGCGGAGGAGCCTACGAGCAGTACTTC. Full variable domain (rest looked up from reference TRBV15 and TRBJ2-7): DAMVIQNPRYQVTQFGKPVTLSCSQTLNHNVMYWYQQKSSQAPKLLFHYYDKDFNNEADTPDNFQSRRPNTSFCFLDIRSPGLGDTAMYLCATSRDRGGAYEQYFGPGTRLTVT.

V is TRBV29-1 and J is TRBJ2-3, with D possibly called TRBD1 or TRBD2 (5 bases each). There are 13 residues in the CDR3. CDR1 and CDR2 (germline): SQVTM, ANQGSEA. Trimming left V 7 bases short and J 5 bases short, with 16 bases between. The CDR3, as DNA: TGCAGCGCCGCGACTGGGGGAATAGATACGCAGTATTTT. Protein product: CSAATGGIDTQYF.

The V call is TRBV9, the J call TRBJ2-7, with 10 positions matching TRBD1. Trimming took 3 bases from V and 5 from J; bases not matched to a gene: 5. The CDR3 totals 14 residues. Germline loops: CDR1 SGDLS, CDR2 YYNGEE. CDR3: CASSATGGNNEQYF. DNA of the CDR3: TGTGCCAGCAGCGCGACAGGGGGCAATAACGAGCAGTACTTC.

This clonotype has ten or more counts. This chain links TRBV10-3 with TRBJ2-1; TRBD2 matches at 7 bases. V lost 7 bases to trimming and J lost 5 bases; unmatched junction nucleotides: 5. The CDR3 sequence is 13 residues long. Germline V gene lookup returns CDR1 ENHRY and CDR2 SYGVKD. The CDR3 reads CAINGGGDNEQFF. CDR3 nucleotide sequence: TGTGCCATCAATGGCGGGGGAGACAATGAGCAGTTCTTC.

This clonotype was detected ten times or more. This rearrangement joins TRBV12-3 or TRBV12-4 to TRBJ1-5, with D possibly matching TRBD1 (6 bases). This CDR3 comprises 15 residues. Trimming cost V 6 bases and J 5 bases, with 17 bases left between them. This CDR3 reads CASRVGQSFYQPQHF. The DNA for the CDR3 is TGTGCCAGCAGGGTCGGACAGAGCTTTTATCAGCCCCAGCATTTT.

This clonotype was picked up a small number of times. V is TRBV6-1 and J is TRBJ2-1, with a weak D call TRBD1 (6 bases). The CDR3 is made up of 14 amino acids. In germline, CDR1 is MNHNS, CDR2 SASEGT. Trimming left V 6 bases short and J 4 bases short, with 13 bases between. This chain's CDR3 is CASSPGTKYNEQFF. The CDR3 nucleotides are TGTGCCAGCAGCCCCGGGACAAAATACAATGAGCAGTTCTTC.

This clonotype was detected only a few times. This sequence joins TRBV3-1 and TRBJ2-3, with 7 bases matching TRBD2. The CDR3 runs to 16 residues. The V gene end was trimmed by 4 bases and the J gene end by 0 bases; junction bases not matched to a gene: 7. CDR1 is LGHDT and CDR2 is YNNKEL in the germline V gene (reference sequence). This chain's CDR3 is CASSPLAGDSTDTQYF. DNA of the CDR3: TGTGCCAGCAGCCCTCTCGCGGGGGATAGCACAGATACGCAGTATTTT.

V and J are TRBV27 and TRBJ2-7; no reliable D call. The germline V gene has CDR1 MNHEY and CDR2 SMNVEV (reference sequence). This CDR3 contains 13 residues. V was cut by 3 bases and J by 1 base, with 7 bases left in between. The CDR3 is CASSFQLSYEQYF. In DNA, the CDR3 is TGTGCCAGCAGTTTCCAGCTATCCTACGAGCAGTACTTC.

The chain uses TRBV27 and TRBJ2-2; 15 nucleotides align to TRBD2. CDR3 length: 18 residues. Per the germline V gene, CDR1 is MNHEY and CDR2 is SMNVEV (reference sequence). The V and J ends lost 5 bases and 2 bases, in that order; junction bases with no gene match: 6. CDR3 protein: CASSLRTSGRANTGELFF. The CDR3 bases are TGTGCCAGCAGTCTTAGGACTAGCGGGAGGGCCAACACCGGGGAGCTGTTTTTT.

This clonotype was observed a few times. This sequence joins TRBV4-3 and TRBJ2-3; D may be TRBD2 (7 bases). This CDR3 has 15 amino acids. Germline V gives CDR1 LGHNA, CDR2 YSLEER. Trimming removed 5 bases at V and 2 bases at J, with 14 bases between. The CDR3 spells CASSKGGGPTDTQYF. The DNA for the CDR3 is TGCGCCAGCAGCAAAGGGGGGGGCCCCACAGATACGCAGTATTTT.

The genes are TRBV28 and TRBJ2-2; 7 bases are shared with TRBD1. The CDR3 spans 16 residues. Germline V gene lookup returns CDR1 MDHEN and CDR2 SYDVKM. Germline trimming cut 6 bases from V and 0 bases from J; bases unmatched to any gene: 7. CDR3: CASSMRGGSNTGELFF. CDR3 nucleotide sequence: TGTGCCAGCAGCATGCGAGGGGGCTCGAACACCGGGGAGCTGTTTTTT.